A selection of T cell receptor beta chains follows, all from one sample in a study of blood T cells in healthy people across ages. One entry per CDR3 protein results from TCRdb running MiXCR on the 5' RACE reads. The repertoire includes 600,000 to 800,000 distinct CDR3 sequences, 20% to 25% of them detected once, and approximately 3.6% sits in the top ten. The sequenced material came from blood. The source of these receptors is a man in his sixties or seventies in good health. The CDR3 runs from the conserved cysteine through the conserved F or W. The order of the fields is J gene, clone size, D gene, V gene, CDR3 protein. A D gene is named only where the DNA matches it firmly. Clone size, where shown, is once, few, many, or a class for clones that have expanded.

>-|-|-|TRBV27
CASSPPGVFEQYF
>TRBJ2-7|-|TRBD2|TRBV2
CASKSTSGGSYEQYF
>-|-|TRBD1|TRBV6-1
CASSDGTGGSSYEQYF
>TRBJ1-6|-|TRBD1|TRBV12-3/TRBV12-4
CASRSNDRGNSPLHF
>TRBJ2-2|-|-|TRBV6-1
CASSESFGARTGELFF
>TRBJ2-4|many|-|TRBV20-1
CSARDRGFKNIQYF
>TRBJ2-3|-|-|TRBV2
CASSVFRENTDTQYF
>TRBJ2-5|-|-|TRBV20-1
CSASVVAARQETQYF
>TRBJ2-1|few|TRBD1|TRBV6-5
CASSYSLGTGGSDEQFF
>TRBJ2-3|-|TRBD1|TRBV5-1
CASSWDREADTQYF
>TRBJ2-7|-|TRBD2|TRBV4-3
CASSPGLAGVFPYEQYF
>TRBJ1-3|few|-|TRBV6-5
CASSYQGPEGGNTIYF
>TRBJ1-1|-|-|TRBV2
CASTIGGTLNTEAFF
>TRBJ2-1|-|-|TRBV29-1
CSVAAGPSSYNEQFF
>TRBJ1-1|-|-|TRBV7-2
CASSFGPFTEAFF
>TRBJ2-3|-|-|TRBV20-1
CSAPRTTDTQYF
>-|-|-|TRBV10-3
CAISDGRDEQFF
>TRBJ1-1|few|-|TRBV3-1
CASSQSVNTEAFF
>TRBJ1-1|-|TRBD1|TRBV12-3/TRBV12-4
CASIRTGSTEAFF
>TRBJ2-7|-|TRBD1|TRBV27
CASSHRTGGREQYF